This TCR beta chain is from a study of human T cells and chemical hapten exposure (dated by TCRdb to the early 2020s). At the level of the whole study: Libraries were pooled for sequencing, and variation in per-sample TCR yields was attributed mainly to small differences in library volumes within the pool. This study followed changes in the peripheral blood TCR repertoire in vivo during primary and secondary sensitization of alopecia patients to the hapten diphenylcyclopropenone (DPC). For every blood RNA sample, sequencing covered both the TCR alpha and TCR beta chains.

This clonotype was counted ten times or more. Its antigen target is currently unknown. Base qualities were left out, and no much larger clone turns up one base away. General study outcomes and caveats: After repeated subsampling, the strength of the expansion versus patch-test correlation and the threshold at which it became significant changed. No change with DPC sensitization was found in the number of TCRs above 1 in 1000 frequency, and no evidence of global repertoire structure alterations was found.

Total RNA was isolated from unfractionated whole blood collected in Tempus Blood RNA tubes. Roughly 5 healthy volunteers acted as controls for TCR sequencing and had blood drawn at day 0, 2 weeks and 6 weeks. The library was made by 5' RACE. The reads were generated on an Illumina MiSeq. Library preparation attached unique molecular identifiers to individual cDNA molecules for quantitative, reproducible TCR counting. The published analysis was carried out like this. The median number of TCRs per sample was over 95,000, ranging from roughly 20,000 to 700,000. V, J and CDR3 annotation of the TCR reads was performed with the Decombinator software suite. To make PS versus PT1 abundance plots, every sample was subsampled to the same number of TCRs (28,000). Expanded TCRs were defined as absent before sensitization and observed at least eight times at the 2-week time point. TCRdb applied fastp at Q25 and MiXCR to the public reads, then kept only in-frame beta chains. Identical CDR3 protein sequences are pooled into one entry, listed with their most common genes and DNA. The V and J calls were not made by the authors but by TCRdb's processing. Counted in this sample were about 140,000 distinct CDR3 sequences; 4.1% of them appeared once. Around 1.5% of the sample goes to the ten largest clones.

CDR1 and CDR2, looked up from the germline V gene (reference sequence), are SGHNT and YYREEE. From the cysteine through the phenylalanine, the CDR3 covers 16 amino acids. This entry keeps only the CDR3 DNA: 48 bases, framed from base 1. V is pared back by 4 bases and J by 0 bases, with 14 bases lying between the germline termini. The chain employs TRBV5-4 and TRBJ2-1, with no confidently assigned D gene. The TCR was taken from a female donor in good health. The CDR3 in this case is CASSRNGPDSYNEQFF. The DNA sequence is as follows: TGTGCCAGCAGCAGAAATGGACCCGACTCCTACAATGAGCAGTTCTTC.